This passage covers 7 T cell receptor beta chains from one sample sequenced in a study of T cell changes during pregnancy in multiple sclerosis. Method: immunoSEQ multiplex PCR; TCRdb's copy keeps in-frame clones and lacks some. The table records some 57,000 clones, roughly nine tenths of them present only once. The material sequenced was CD4+ T cells from peripheral blood mononuclear cells, taken in the first trimester of pregnancy. The receptors derive from a female donor with multiple sclerosis, enrolled in a pregnancy study.

CDR3 bases: TGTGCCAGCAGCCAAGCAGGGTGGGCAAGAAACACCATATATTTT. Translation: CASSQAGWARNTIYF. V and J are TRBV14 and TRBJ1-3; maybe TRBD1 (5 bases). Between the trimmed V and J ends, which lost 1 base and 5 bases, there was a span of 12 bases. CDR3 length: 15 amino acids. CDR1 and CDR2 from the germline V gene are SGHDN and FVKESK. The full variable domain, with the rest looked up from reference TRBV14 and TRBJ1-3, is EAGVTQFPSHSVIEKGQTVTLRCDPISGHDNLYWYRRVMGKEIKFLLHFVKESKQDESGMPNNRFLAERTGGTYSTLKVQPAELEDSGVYFCASSQAGWARNTIYFGEGSWLTVV.

The rearrangement links TRBV6-5 to TRBJ1-1; D remains ambiguous. This CDR3 has 13 residues. The V end lost 8 bases, the J end lost 11 bases, and 21 bases lay between the germline ends. Germline V CDR1 and CDR2: MNHEY, SVGAGI. CDR3 in DNA: TGTGCCAGCCGACCGTCAGGAATCGTGGGTGCTTTCTTT. Its translation is CASRPSGIVGAFF.

The chain uses TRBV7-2 and TRBJ2-2; a weak D match, TRBD2 (6 bases). The length of the CDR3 is 15 residues. Germline assignment: CDR1 SGHTA and CDR2 FQGNSA. The V and J ends lost 7 bases and 7 bases respectively, with 19 bases between them. The CDR3 DNA follows: TGTGCCAGCACTACTGAGGTGACTAGTGGCGGGGAGCTGTTTTTT. Amino acids: CASTTEVTSGGELFF.

This clone appeared once. This CDR3 is CASSLEGVFYGYTF. CDR3 sequence (DNA): TGTGCCAGCAGCTTGGAGGGAGTTTTCTATGGCTACACCTTC. The V call is TRBV5-5, the J call TRBJ1-2, with D uncertain. The CDR3 loop spans 14 amino acids. V dropped 0 bases and J dropped 4 bases, with 10 bases sitting between them. Germline CDR1 and CDR2: SGHKS and YYEKEE (reference sequence).

The CDR3 bases are TGTGCCAGCAGCTTGACGGCGGGGAACACTGAAGCTTTCTTT. This translates into CASSLTAGNTEAFF. The rearrangement joins TRBV7-2 to TRBJ1-1; the D is unclear. This CDR3 is built from 14 residues. In germline, CDR1 is SGHTA, CDR2 FQGNSA. V was cut by 3 bases and J by 1 base, with 9 bases left in between.

The chain couples TRBV30 to TRBJ1-5; D call uncertain. This CDR3 has 15 residues. V was shortened by 1 base and J by 2 bases, with 12 bases between the two germline ends. Looked up from germline, CDR1 is GTSNPN and CDR2 is SVGIG (reference sequence). The CDR3 DNA follows: TGTGCCTGGAGTGACACGGTCGGGGGCAATCAGCCCCAGCATTTT. Translated, it gives CAWSDTVGGNQPQHF.

The V and J genes are TRBV7-3 and TRBJ2-6; tentative D call: TRBD2 (6 bases). Trimming left V 5 bases short and J 4 bases short, with 9 bases between. Germline lookup yields CDR1 SGHTA and CDR2 FQGTGA. This CDR3 contains 14 residues. The CDR3 spells CASSRDSGANVLTF. CDR3 DNA sequence: TGTGCCAGCAGCCGGGACTCCGGGGCCAACGTCCTGACTTTC. Looking up the rest from reference TRBV7-3 and TRBJ2-6 gives the full variable domain: GAGVSQTPSNKVTEKGKYVELRCDPISGHTALYWYRQSLGQGPEFLIYFQGTGAADDSGLPNDRFFAVRPEGSVSTLKIQRTERGDSAVYLCASSRDSGANVLTFGAGSRLTVL.